The 10 T cell receptor beta chains in this list originate from one sample, sequenced in a study of blood T cells in healthy people across ages. The use of a sample-barcoded 5' primer and a J-beta primer mix characterized a second PCR of roughly 7 to 12 cycles. Using its own MiXCR run on the 5' RACE reads, TCRdb lists one record per CDR3 protein. The sample holds 1.6 million or so distinct CDR3 sequences, 30% to 40% seen once. What was sequenced was blood. The receptors derive from a woman in her thirties in good health.

The CDR3 nucleotides are TGCGCCAGCACCGTCGGGGACAGTAGTAGAGAAAAACTGTTTTTT. It is translated as CASTVGDSSREKLFF. The genes are TRBV5-1 and TRBJ1-4, with 7 bases aligning to TRBD1. Germline V gives CDR1 SGHRS, CDR2 YFSETQ. J gave up 8 bases and V 6 bases, and 13 bases lay outside the gene matches. The CDR3 consists of 15 residues.

The chain is built from TRBV3-1 and TRBJ1-2; the D is unclear. Per the germline V gene, CDR1 is LGHDT and CDR2 is YNNKEL (reference sequence). CDR3 length: 12 residues. V lost 7 bases and J 8 bases, leaving 14 bases between the germline ends. CDR3 loop: CASTFGGSGYTF. The CDR3 region has the DNA TGTGCCAGCACCTTCGGCGGGAGCGGCTACACCTTC.

A note on this clonotype: The junction departs from germline at one end; a sequencing error may be responsible. V usage is TRBV6-6 and J usage is TRBJ2-5; 12 bases are shared with TRBD2. Germline CDR1 and CDR2: MNHNY and SVGAGI (reference sequence). This CDR3 spans 16 amino acids. The CDR3 loop reads CASSLLAGGQQEIQYF. In nucleotides, the CDR3 is TGTGCCAGCAGTTTACTAGCGGGGGGACAGCAAGAGATCCAGTACTTC.

Of note for this clonotype: A read error may account for a junction end that differs from germline. The CDR3 spells CTSSLNRGAAETQYF. The CDR3 nucleotides read TGCACCAGCAGCTTGAATCGCGGGGCCGCGGAGACCCAGTACTTC. The J gene is TRBJ2-7, the V gene TRBV5-1; TRBD2 is a possible D gene (6 bases). The tail of the sequence fits TRBJ2-5 better, so the J call may be wrong. CDR3 size: 15 residues. The germline gives CDR1 SGHRS, CDR2 YFSETQ.

This chain uses TRBV5-1 with TRBJ1-2; the D is unclear. Germline V lookup: CDR1 SGHRS, CDR2 YFSETQ. V was trimmed by 2 bases and J by 1 base, leaving 12 bases between them. The CDR3 is 15 residues long. The CDR3 DNA reads as TGCGCCAGCAGCTTTGCCGACGGTAATAACTATGGCTACACCTTC. This translates into CASSFADGNNYGYTF.

This chain links TRBV4-1 with TRBJ1-5; 8 bases align to TRBD1. The CDR3 has 18 residues. The J segment lost 4 bases and the V segment lost 4 bases, leaving 15 bases of the junction unmatched. Germline CDR1 MGHRA, CDR2 YSYEKL. CDR3 residues: CASSPRPGQESGNQPQHF. The CDR3 region has the DNA TGCGCCAGCAGCCCCCGCCCGGGACAGGAGTCTGGTAATCAGCCCCAGCATTTT.

There are many counts of this clonotype. This rearrangement joins TRBV7-2 to TRBJ2-5; 15 bases fit TRBD2. Unmatched junction bases numbered 16, after V lost 1 base and J lost 1 base. The CDR3 spans 22 residues. Germline CDR1 and CDR2: SGHTA and FQGNSA. The CDR3 nucleotides read TGTGCCAGCAGCTTAGTTTTTTATGGCCGGACTAGCGGGGGGGCCGTCCAAGAGACCCAGTACTTC. Encoded protein: CASSLVFYGRTSGGAVQETQYF.

Of note for this clonotype: This may be a read error, as it is one base from a much larger clone. The rearrangement joins TRBV4-2 to TRBJ2-4; TRBD1 or TRBD2 may be the D gene (5 bases each). Trimming pared 0 bases from V and 15 bases from J, leaving 21 bases between. CDR3 length equals 15 residues. Per the germline V gene, CDR1 is LGHNA and CDR2 is YNFKEQ. In nucleotides, the CDR3 is TGTGCCAGCAGCCAAGACGGGGACGGAACCTACGAGCGGTACTTC. Translation: CASSQDGDGTYERYF.

This sequence joins TRBV30 and TRBJ2-1, with 9 bases fitting TRBD2. The CDR3 length is 15 residues. Trimming cost V 0 bases and J 14 bases; bases outside gene matches: 14. Germline loops: CDR1 GTSNPN, CDR2 SVGIG (reference sequence). As DNA, the CDR3 is TGTGCCTGGAGTGTGGGAAATAGTTTTAGCGGGAGTGAGTTCTTC. It encodes CAWSVGNSFSGSEFF.

This clonotype was seen a handful of times. The chain has TRBV14 and TRBJ2-2; D is uncertain. Per the germline V gene, CDR1 is SGHDN and CDR2 is FVKESK. V was shortened by 1 base and J by 4 bases, with 7 bases between the two germline ends. The length of the CDR3 is 14 residues. The chain's CDR3 is CASSQGVGTGELFF. CDR3 in DNA: TGTGCCAGCAGCCAAGGCGTGGGCACCGGGGAGCTGTTTTTT.